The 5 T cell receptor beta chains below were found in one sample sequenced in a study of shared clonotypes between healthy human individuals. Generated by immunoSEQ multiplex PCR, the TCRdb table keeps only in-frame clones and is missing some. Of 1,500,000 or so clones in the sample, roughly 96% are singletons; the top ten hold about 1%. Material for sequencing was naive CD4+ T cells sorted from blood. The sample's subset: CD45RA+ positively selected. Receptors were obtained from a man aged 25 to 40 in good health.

Here the CDR3 reads CASRRLQGTGELFF. CDR3 coding DNA: TGTGCCAGCAGACGGTTACAGGGGACCGGGGAGCTGTTTTTT. The genes are TRBV2 and TRBJ2-2; 7 bases fit TRBD1. Germline assignment: CDR1 SNHLY and CDR2 FYNNEI. After removal of 6 bases from V and 5 bases from J, the junction contained 6 bases not matched to a gene. The CDR3 spans 14 residues.

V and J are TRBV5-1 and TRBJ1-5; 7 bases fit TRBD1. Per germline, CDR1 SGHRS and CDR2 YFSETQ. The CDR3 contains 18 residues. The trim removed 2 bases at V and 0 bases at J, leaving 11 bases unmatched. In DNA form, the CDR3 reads TGCGCCAGCAGCTTAGGGACAGCCCCATGGGATAGCAATCAGCCCCAGCATTTT. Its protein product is CASSLGTAPWDSNQPQHF.

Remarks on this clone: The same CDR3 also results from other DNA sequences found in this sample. CDR3 in DNA: TGTGCCAGCAGCCCCGGACAGACCTACGAGCAGTACTTC. It specifies CASSPGQTYEQYF. The chain employs TRBV28 and TRBJ2-7, with a possible D match to TRBD1 (6 bases). This CDR3 comprises 13 residues. Germline-derived CDR1 and CDR2 are MDHEN and SYDVKM. V was cut by 6 bases and J by 2 bases, with 11 bases left in between.

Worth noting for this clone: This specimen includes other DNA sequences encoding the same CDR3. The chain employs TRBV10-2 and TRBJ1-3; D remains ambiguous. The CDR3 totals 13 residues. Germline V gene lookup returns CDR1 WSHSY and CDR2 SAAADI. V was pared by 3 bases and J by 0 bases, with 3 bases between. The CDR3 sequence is CASSDSSGNTIYF. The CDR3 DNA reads TGCGCCAGCAGTGATTCCTCTGGAAACACCATATATTTT.

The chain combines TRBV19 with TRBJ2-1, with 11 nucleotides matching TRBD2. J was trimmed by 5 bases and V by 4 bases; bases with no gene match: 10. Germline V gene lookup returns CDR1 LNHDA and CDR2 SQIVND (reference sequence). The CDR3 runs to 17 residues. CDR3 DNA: TGTGCCAGTAGTACCCCGATACTAGCGGGGGTTAACAATGAGCAGTTCTTC. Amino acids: CASSTPILAGVNNEQFF.